These 20 T cell receptor beta chains share one sample of origin, sequenced in a study of CD8+ T cells in alopecia areata. Indicated treatment: oral pan-JAK inhibitor, 5-10 mg twice daily. Extracted RNA was reverse transcribed into cDNA, the sequencing template. The table came from immunoSEQ multiplex PCR; TCRdb's copy has only in-frame clones and leaves some out. The sample shows 170,000 or so clones, less than 70% of them seen only once. Sequencing was performed on CD8+ T cells sorted from blood, taken at week 24, from a patient treated with tofacitinib. The receptors here all came from a human donor with alopecia areata.

The V and J genes are TRBV7-2 and TRBJ2-3; D unresolved. The germline V gene has CDR1 SGHTA and CDR2 FQGNSA. The CDR3 totals 16 residues. Trimming removed 0 bases from V and 4 bases from J, with 14 bases in between. The CDR3: CASSLALAGGSDTQYF. The DNA of the CDR3 is TGTGCCAGCAGCTTAGCGTTGGCTGGCGGCTCAGATACGCAGTATTTT.

The chain employs TRBV30 and TRBJ1-1; D ambiguous. CDR1 GTSNPN and CDR2 SVGIG come from the germline V gene (reference sequence). Deletions cut 3 bases from V and 3 bases from J, with 17 bases between. The CDR3 consists of 15 residues. CDR3 region: CAWRGPWDGYTEAFF. The CDR3 bases are TGTGCCTGGAGAGGCCCGTGGGATGGGTACACTGAAGCTTTCTTT.

The chain employs TRBV6-5 and TRBJ2-1, with 8 nucleotides matching TRBD1. This CDR3 comprises 15 residues. Germline CDR1 and CDR2: MNHEY and SVGAGI. V shed 0 bases and J 7 bases; nucleotides not matched to a gene: 5. The CDR3 DNA sequence: TGTGCCAGCAGTTACTCGGGGCAGGGGGCGAATGAGCAGTTCTTC. Protein product: CASSYSGQGANEQFF.

CDR3 sequence: CASSQDGKAGTDTQYF. CDR3 in DNA: TGCGCCAGCAGCCAAGACGGGAAAGCGGGGACAGATACGCAGTATTTT. The chain couples TRBV4-3 to TRBJ2-3; 7 positions agree with TRBD2. The ends lost 0 bases at V and 3 bases at J; junction bases unmatched: 6. CDR1 is LGHNA and CDR2 is YSLEER in the germline V gene. This CDR3 has 16 amino acids.

This clone was observed a few times. The rearrangement links TRBV30 to TRBJ1-1, with 10 nucleotides matching TRBD1. CDR1 and CDR2 (germline): GTSNPN, SVGIG (reference sequence). This CDR3 is built from 14 residues. After removal of 3 bases from V and 5 bases from J, the junction contained 6 bases not matched to a gene. The CDR3 nucleotides read TGTGCCTGGAGCACCGGGACAGGGGAAACTGAAGCTTTCTTT. Translated: CAWSTGTGETEAFF.

The chain is built from TRBV7-2 and TRBJ1-6; weak D call: TRBD1 (5 bases). With 5 bases removed from V and 12 bases from J, the gap between germline ends came to 23 bases. Germline V lookup: CDR1 SGHTA, CDR2 FQGNSA. This CDR3 has 16 amino acids. The CDR3 here is CASSDSSGTSGRPLHF. CDR3 DNA sequence: TGTGCCAGCAGCGACAGCTCCGGGACGTCAGGAAGACCCCTCCACTTT. Filled out from reference TRBV7-2 and TRBJ1-6, the complete variable domain reads GAGVSQSPSNKVTEKGKDVELRCDPISGHTALYWYRQSLGQGLEFLIYFQGNSAPDKSGLPSDRFSAERTGGSVSTLTIQRTQQEDSAVYLCASSDSSGTSGRPLHFGNGTRLTVT.

This chain uses TRBV15 with TRBJ2-5, with D perhaps TRBD2 (6 bases). This CDR3 has 17 amino acids. Germline V CDR1 and CDR2: LNHNV, YYDKDF (reference sequence). The V and J ends lost 6 bases and 1 base respectively, with 21 bases between them. CDR3 sequence (DNA): TGTGCCACCAGGAGTCTCACGGGACTCCGAGGCCAAGAGACCCAGTACTTC. Amino acid sequence: CATRSLTGLRGQETQYF. Full variable domain (outside the CDR3, taken from reference TRBV15 and TRBJ2-5): DAMVIQNPRYQVTQFGKPVTLSCSQTLNHNVMYWYQQKSSQAPKLLFHYYDKDFNNEADTPDNFQSRRPNTSFCFLDIRSPGLGDTAMYLCATRSLTGLRGQETQYFGPGTRLLVL.

This clone was counted a few times. The gene calls are TRBV9 and TRBJ1-5; no definite D call. Germline loops: CDR1 SGDLS, CDR2 YYNGEE. Trimming removed 0 bases at V and 1 base at J, with 8 bases between. This CDR3 comprises 15 residues. CDR3 in amino acids: CASSVDGTSNQPQHF. Here the CDR3 DNA reads TGTGCCAGCAGCGTAGATGGAACAAGCAATCAGCCCCAGCATTTT.

The CDR3, as DNA: TGTGCCAGTGAGGACCTCAATCAGCCCCAGCATTTT. Translating gives CASEDLNQPQHF. This chain joins TRBV19 and TRBJ1-5; unclear D gene. CDR1 and CDR2 (germline): LNHDA, SQIVND (reference sequence). V gave up 8 bases and J gave up 3 bases, with 8 bases separating them. The CDR3 totals 12 residues.

The V and J genes are TRBV19 and TRBJ2-7; D may be TRBD1 or TRBD2 (5 bases each). V lost 9 bases and J 3 bases, leaving 18 bases between the germline ends. This CDR3 contains 14 residues. Germline assignment: CDR1 LNHDA and CDR2 SQIVND (reference sequence). CDR3 nucleotide sequence: TGTGCCAGCAGGGACCGGGGCTCAGACTACGAGCAGTACTTC. Amino acid sequence: CASRDRGSDYEQYF.

The chain has TRBV25-1 and TRBJ2-7; TRBD1 matches at 10 bases. Germline assignment: CDR1 MGHDK and CDR2 SYGVNS. The CDR3 length is 17 residues. V shed 2 bases, J shed 6 bases, and the junction held 13 bases outside the gene matches. The CDR3 region has the DNA TGTGCCAGCAGTGAAATAATTCCGGGACAGGGGTTAGGCGAGCAGTACTTC. Its translation is CASSEIIPGQGLGEQYF.

This clone was recorded only once. The genes are TRBV12-5 and TRBJ2-7; TRBD2 might be the D (5 bases). There are 11 residues in the CDR3. CDR1 is LGHNT, CDR2 FRNRAP, per germline. V was cut by 4 bases and J by 12 bases, with 13 bases left in between. DNA of the CDR3: TGTGCTAGTGGTTCAATCAGCGGTTGGTACTTC. Translation gives CASGSISGWYF.

The rearrangement links TRBV28 to TRBJ1-6; D remains ambiguous. Germline V lookup: CDR1 MDHEN, CDR2 SYDVKM. The CDR3 length is 14 residues. V lost 5 bases, J lost 9 bases, and 14 bases lay in between. CDR3 nucleotides: TGTGCCAGCAGTCCCTCAACTCGGGGTTCACCCCTCCACTTT. Translated, it gives CASSPSTRGSPLHF.

V and J are TRBV29-1 and TRBJ2-2; no definite D call. The length of the CDR3 is 13 residues. Trimming shortened V by 7 bases and J by 2 bases, and 11 bases separated the two germline ends. Germline V CDR1 and CDR2: SQVTM, ANQGSEA. The CDR3 sequence is CSADLANTGELFF. The CDR3 coding sequence is TGCAGCGCCGATTTAGCTAACACCGGGGAGCTGTTTTTT.

This chain links TRBV2 with TRBJ2-1, with 10 bases that match TRBD2. Germline values: CDR1 SNHLY, CDR2 FYNNEI. Trimming cost V 9 bases and J 5 bases; bases outside gene matches: 7. This CDR3 contains 14 residues. The DNA for the CDR3 is TGTGCCAGATATAGCGGGGGGCGACACAATGAGCAGTTCTTC. Its protein product is CARYSGGRHNEQFF.

The chain joins TRBV30 to TRBJ2-3, with a possible D match to TRBD1 (5 bases). The CDR3 loop spans 14 amino acids. CDR1 and CDR2 (germline): GTSNPN, SVGIG (reference sequence). Trimming removed 2 bases from V and 0 bases from J, with 9 bases in between. CDR3 in DNA: TGTGCCTGGAGTAGTGGGGCTAGCACAGATACGCAGTATTTT. Its protein product is CAWSSGASTDTQYF.

The chain uses TRBV30 and TRBJ2-1; 9 bases are shared with TRBD1. CDR3 length: 14 amino acids. Per the germline V gene, CDR1 is GTSNPN and CDR2 is SVGIG (reference sequence). The trim removed 3 bases at V and 3 bases at J, leaving 3 bases unmatched. The CDR3 here is CAWRATGGYNEQFF. The DNA for the CDR3 is TGTGCCTGGAGGGCGACAGGGGGCTACAATGAGCAGTTCTTC.

This chain links TRBV11-2 with TRBJ1-1; D uncertain. The V and J ends lost 1 base and 8 bases respectively, with 11 bases between them. The CDR3 loop spans 13 amino acids. The germline V gene encodes CDR1 SGHAT and CDR2 FQNNGV. The CDR3 spells CASSLGSRAEAFF. The DNA for the CDR3 is TGTGCCAGCAGCTTAGGTTCTCGGGCAGAAGCTTTCTTT. Variable domain in full (rest from reference TRBV11-2 and TRBJ1-1): EAGVAQSPRYKIIEKRQSVAFWCNPISGHATLYWYQQILGQGPKLLIQFQNNGVVDDSQLPKDRFSAERLKGVDSTLKIQPAKLEDSAVYLCASSLGSRAEAFFGQGTRLTVV.

The chain employs TRBV15 and TRBJ1-4; no reliable D call. The CDR3 is made up of 15 amino acids. The germline CDR1 and CDR2 sequences are LNHNV and YYDKDF (reference sequence). The V end was cut by 7 bases, the J end by 3 bases, with 15 bases between. The CDR3 reads CATNGPEPPNEKLFF. CDR3 nucleotides: TGTGCCACCAACGGGCCGGAACCCCCTAATGAAAAACTGTTTTTT.

The chain has TRBV25-1 and TRBJ2-3, with D possibly TRBD2 on 6 matching bases. Germline V gene lookup returns CDR1 MGHDK and CDR2 SYGVNS. The V end lost 2 bases, the J end lost 5 bases, and 11 bases lay between the germline ends. The CDR3 consists of 14 residues. CDR3 DNA: TGTGCCAGCAGTGAACTCGGAGGGGTAGATACGCAGTATTTT. Amino acid sequence: CASSELGGVDTQYF.